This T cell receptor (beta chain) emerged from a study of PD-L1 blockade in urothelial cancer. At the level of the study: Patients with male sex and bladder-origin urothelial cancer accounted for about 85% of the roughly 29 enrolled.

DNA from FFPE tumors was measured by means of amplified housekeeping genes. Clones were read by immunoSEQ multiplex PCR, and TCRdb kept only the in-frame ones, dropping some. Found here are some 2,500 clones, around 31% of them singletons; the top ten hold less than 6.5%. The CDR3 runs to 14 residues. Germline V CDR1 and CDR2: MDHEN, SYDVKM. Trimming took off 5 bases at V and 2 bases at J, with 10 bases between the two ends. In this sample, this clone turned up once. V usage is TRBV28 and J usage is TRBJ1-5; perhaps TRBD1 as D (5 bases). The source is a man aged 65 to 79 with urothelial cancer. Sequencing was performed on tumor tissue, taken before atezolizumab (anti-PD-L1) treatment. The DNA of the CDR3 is TGTGCCAGCAGTGGGCAAGGGGGCAATCAGCCCCAGCATTTT. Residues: CASSGQGGNQPQHF.